This TCR beta chain was recovered during a study of shared clonotypes between healthy human individuals. This clone came up once. The CDR3 covers 15 residues. Between the trimmed V and J ends, which lost 0 bases and 4 bases, there was a span of 11 bases. The germline V gene encodes CDR1 SGHNT and CDR2 YYREEE (reference sequence). The material for each subset, its genomic DNA, was split evenly across several immunoSEQ plates. Some 30,000 T cell genomes (approximately 0.2 ug DNA) went into each sorted-subset replicate. The repertoire was sequenced with immunoSEQ multiplex PCR; TCRdb's copy has only in-frame clones and lacks some. The sample includes a few million clones, approximately 90% of them seen just once. Among the donors, all were Caucasian adults who lived in Nashville, Tennessee.

This clonotype was obtained from a man aged 18 to 29 in good health. Some clones in this sample may be carry-over from other donors' samples. Material for sequencing was naive CD4+ T cells from PBMCs. Specified subset: CD45RA+ positively selected. This chain joins TRBV5-4 and TRBJ2-1; no reliable D call. The CDR3 sequence: CASSLAGRLYNEQFF. Here the CDR3 DNA reads TGTGCCAGCAGCTTGGCCGGACGGCTGTACAATGAGCAGTTCTTC.